This T cell receptor beta chain was observed in a study of blood T cell repertoires in COVID-19. Study-level information: COVID-19 samples collected from the United States, Italy and Spain covered acute and convalescent phases. In each case, the material was cDNA or gDNA derived from T cells, B-cell-depleted T cells, or PBMCs.

Of note for this clone: One junction end does not reproduce the germline sequence, and a read error may be involved.

The authors' processing: Estimated nucleated cell counts came from reference gene primer amplification. The method was immunoSEQ multiplex PCR; TCRdb's version includes in-frame clones alone and lacks a portion of them. V and J calls plus clone size are reproduced from that table; the DNA served to infer D and trimming. The sample includes approximately 300,000 clones, approximately 85% seen only once; the top ten take roughly 0.87%. Those enrolled in Seattle joined during active infection and were followed longitudinally afterward. Germline loops: CDR1 SGDLS, CDR2 YYNGEE. The CDR3 covers 13 residues.

Sequenced: peripheral blood. The chain recombines TRBV9 with TRBJ2-5, with a weak D call TRBD1 (6 bases). The receptor comes from a human donor with COVID-19, enrolled during active disease. The donor label of this sample is uncertain. For the CDR3, the DNA is TGTGCCAGCAGCGTAGACTCAGGGGAACGGGTGGACTTC. Protein product: CASSVDSGERVDF.